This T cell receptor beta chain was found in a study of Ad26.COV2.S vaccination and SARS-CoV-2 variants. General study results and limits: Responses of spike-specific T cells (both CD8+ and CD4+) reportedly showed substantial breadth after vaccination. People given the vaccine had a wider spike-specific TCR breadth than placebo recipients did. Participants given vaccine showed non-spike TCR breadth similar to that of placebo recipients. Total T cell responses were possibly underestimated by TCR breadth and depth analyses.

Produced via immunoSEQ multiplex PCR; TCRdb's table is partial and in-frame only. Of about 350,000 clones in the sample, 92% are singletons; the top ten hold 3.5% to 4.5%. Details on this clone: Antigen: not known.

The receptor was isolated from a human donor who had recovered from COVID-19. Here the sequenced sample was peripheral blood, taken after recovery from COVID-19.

The CDR3 sequence: CASSVVANYGYTF. CDR3 in DNA: TGTGCCAGCAGCGTAGTCGCTAACTATGGCTACACCTTC. The chain uses TRBV9 and TRBJ1-2; D is undetermined. V lost 0 bases, J lost 0 bases, and 3 bases lay in between. The CDR3 has 13 residues. The germline V gene encodes CDR1 SGDLS and CDR2 YYNGEE. Variable domain in full (rest from reference TRBV9 and TRBJ1-2): DSGVTQTPKHLITATGQRVTLRCSPRSGDLSVYWYQQSLDQGLQFLIQYYNGEERAKGNILERFSAQQFPDLHSELNLSSLELGDSALYFCASSVVANYGYTFGSGTRLTVV.